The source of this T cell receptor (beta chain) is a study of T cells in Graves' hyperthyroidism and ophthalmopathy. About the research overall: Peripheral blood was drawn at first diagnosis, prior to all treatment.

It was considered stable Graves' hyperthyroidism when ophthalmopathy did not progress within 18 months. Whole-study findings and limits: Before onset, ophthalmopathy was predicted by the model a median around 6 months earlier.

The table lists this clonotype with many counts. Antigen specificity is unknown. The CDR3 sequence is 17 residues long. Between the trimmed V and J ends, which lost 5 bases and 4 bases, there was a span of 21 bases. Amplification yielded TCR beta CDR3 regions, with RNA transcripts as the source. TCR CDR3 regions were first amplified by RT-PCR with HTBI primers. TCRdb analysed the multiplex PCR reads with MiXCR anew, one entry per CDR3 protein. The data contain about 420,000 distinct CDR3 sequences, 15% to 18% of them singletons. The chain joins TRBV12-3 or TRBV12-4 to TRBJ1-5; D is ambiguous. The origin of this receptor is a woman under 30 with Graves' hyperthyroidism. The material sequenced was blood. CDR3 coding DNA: TGTGCCAGCAGTCCCTCTGAGGTGGGAAGGTGGAATCAGCCCCAGCATTTT. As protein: CASSPSEVGRWNQPQHF.